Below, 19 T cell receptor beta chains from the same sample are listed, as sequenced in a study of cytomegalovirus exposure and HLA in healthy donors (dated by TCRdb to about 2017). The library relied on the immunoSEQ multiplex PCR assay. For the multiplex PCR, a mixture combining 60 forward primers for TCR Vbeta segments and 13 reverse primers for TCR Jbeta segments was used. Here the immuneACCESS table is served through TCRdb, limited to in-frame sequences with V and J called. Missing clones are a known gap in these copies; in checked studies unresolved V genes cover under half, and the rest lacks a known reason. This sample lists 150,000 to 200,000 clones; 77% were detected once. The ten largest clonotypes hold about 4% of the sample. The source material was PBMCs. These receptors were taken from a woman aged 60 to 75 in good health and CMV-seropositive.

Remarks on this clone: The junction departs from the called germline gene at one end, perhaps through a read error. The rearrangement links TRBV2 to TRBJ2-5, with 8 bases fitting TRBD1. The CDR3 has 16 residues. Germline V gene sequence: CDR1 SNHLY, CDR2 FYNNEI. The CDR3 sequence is CATSDPGQAFQETQYF. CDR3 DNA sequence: TGTGCCACCAGTGATCCGGGACAGGCCTTCCAAGAGACCCAGTACTTC.

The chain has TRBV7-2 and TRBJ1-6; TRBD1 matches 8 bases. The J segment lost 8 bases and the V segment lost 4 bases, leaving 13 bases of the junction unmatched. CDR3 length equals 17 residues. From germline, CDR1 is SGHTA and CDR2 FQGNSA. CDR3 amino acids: CASSSYSGDRTHSPLHF. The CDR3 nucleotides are TGTGCCAGCAGCTCTTACTCGGGGGACAGGACTCATTCACCCCTCCACTTT.

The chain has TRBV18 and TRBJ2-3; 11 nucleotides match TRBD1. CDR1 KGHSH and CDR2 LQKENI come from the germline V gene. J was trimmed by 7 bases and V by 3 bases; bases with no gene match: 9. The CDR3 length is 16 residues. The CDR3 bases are TGTGCCAGCTCACCGCAATGGACAGGGGGCATGAATACGCAGTATTTT. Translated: CASSPQWTGGMNTQYF.

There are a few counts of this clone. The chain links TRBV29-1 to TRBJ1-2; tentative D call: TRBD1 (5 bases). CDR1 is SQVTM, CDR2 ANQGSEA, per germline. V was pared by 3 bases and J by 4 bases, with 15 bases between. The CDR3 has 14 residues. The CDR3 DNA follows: TGCAGCGTTGACTCCCAGGGATTCGGCTATGGCTACACCTTC. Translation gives CSVDSQGFGYGYTF.

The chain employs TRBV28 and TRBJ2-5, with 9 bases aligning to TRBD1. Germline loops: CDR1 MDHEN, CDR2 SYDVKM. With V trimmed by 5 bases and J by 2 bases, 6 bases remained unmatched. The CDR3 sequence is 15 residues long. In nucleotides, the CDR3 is TGTGCCAGCAGTGTGGACAGGGGCAATCAAGAGACCCAGTACTTC. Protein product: CASSVDRGNQETQYF.

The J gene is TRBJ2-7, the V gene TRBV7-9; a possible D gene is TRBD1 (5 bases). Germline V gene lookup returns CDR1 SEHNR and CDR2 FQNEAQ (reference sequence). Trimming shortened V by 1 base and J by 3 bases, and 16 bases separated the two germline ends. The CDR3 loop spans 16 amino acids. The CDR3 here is CASSLGQGTKGYEQYF. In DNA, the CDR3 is TGTGCCAGCAGCTTAGGTCAGGGAACAAAAGGCTACGAGCAGTACTTC. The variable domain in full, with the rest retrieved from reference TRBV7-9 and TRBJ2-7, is DTGVSQNPRHKITKRGQNVTFRCDPISEHNRLYWYRQTLGQGPEFLTYFQNEAQLEKSRLLSDRFSAERPKGSFSTLEIQRTEQGDSAMYLCASSLGQGTKGYEQYFGPGTRLTVT.

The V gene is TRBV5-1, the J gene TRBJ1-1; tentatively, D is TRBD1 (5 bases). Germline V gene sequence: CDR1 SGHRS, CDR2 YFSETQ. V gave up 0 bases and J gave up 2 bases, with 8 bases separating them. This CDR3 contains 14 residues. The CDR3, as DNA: TGCGCCAGCAGCTTGGTGGGGCAAAACACTGAAGCTTTCTTT. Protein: CASSLVGQNTEAFF.

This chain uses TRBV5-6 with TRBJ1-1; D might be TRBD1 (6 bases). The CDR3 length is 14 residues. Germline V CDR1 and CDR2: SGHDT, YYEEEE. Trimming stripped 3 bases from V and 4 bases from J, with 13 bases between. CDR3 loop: CASSSGQPGTEAFF. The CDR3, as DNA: TGTGCCAGCAGCTCCGGACAGCCGGGCACTGAAGCTTTCTTT. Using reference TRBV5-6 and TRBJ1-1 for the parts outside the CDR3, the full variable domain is DAGVTQSPTHLIKTRGQQVTLRCSPKSGHDTVSWYQQALGQGPQFIFQYYEEEERQRGNFPDRFSGHQFPNYSSELNVNALLLGDSALYLCASSSGQPGTEAFFGQGTRLTVV.

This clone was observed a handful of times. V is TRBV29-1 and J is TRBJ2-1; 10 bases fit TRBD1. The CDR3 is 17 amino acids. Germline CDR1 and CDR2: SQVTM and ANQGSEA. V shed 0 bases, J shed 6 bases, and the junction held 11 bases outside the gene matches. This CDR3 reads CSVEDRGGQGWLNEQFF. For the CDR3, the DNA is TGCAGCGTTGAAGATCGCGGGGGACAGGGGTGGCTCAATGAGCAGTTCTTC.

CDR3 loop: CASSVPGLDYEQFF. Written as DNA, the CDR3 is TGTGCCAGCAGCGTTCCGGGACTAGACTATGAGCAGTTCTTC. The chain combines TRBV2 with TRBJ2-1; TRBD2 matches 8 bases. Germline assignment: CDR1 SNHLY and CDR2 FYNNEI. With V trimmed by 6 bases and J by 8 bases, 9 bases remained unmatched. The CDR3 runs to 14 residues.

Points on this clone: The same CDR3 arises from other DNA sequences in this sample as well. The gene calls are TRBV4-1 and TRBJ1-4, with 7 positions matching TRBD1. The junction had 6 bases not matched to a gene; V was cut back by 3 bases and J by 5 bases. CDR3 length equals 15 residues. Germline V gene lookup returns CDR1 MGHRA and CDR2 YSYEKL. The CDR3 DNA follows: TGCGCCAGCAGCCAGTCCGGGACAGTCAATGAAAAACTGTTTTTT. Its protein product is CASSQSGTVNEKLFF.

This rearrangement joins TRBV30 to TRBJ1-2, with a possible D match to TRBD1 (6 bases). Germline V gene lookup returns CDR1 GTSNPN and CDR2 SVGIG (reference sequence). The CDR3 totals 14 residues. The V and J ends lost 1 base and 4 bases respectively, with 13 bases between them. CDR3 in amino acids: CAWSDRVGGYGYTF. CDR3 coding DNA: TGTGCCTGGAGTGACAGGGTTGGGGGCTATGGCTACACCTTC.

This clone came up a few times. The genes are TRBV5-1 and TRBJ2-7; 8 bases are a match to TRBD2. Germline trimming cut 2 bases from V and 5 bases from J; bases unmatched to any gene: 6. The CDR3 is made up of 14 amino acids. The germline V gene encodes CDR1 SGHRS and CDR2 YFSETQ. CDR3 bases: TGCGCCAGCAGCTTAGCGGGAGTCCCCCACGAGCAGTACTTC. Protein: CASSLAGVPHEQYF.

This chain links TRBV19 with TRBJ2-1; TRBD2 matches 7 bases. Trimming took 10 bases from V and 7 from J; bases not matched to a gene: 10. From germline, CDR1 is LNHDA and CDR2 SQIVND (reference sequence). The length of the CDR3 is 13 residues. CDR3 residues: CATKPTGGNEQFF. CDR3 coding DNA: TGTGCCACCAAGCCGACGGGGGGTAATGAGCAGTTCTTC.

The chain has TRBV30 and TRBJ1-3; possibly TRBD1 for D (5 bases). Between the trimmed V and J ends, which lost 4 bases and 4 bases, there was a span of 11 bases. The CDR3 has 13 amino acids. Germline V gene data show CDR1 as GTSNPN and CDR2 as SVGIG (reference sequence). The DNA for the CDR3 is TGTGCCTGGAACGGGGACTTCGGAAACACCATATATTTT. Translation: CAWNGDFGNTIYF.

The CDR3 DNA follows: TGTGCCAGCAGCTCCTCCGGGACTAGCGCATACAATGAGCAGTTCTTC. As protein: CASSSSGTSAYNEQFF. This chain joins TRBV13 and TRBJ2-1, with 10 bases identical to TRBD2. Looked up from germline, CDR1 is PRHDT and CDR2 is FYEKMQ (reference sequence). J lost 4 bases, V lost 4 bases, and 7 bases had no gene match. The CDR3 is made up of 16 amino acids.

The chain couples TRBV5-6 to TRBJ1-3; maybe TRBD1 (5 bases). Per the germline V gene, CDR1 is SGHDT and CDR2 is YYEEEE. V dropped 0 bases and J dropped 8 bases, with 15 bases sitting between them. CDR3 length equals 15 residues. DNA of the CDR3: TGTGCCAGCAGCTTGGGAAGGGGTCGGGTTGACACCATATATTTT. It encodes CASSLGRGRVDTIYF.

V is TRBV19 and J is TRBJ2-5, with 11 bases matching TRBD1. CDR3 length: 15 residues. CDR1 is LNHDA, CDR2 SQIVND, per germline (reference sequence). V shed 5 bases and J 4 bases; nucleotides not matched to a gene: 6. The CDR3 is CASSPPGTGGETQYF. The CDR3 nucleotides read TGTGCCAGTAGTCCGCCCGGGACAGGGGGAGAGACCCAGTACTTC. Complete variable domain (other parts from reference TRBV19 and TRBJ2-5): DGGITQSPKYLFRKEGQNVTLSCEQNLNHDAMYWYRQDPGQGLRLIYYSQIVNDFQKGDIAEGYSVSREKKESFPLTVTSAQKNPTAFYLCASSPPGTGGETQYFGPGTRLLVL.

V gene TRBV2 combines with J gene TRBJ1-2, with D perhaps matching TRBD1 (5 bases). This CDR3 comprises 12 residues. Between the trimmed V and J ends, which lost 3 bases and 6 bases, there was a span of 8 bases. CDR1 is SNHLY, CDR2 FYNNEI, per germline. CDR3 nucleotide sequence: TGTGCCAGCAGTGATCGGGGGGATGGCTACACCTTC. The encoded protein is CASSDRGDGYTF.